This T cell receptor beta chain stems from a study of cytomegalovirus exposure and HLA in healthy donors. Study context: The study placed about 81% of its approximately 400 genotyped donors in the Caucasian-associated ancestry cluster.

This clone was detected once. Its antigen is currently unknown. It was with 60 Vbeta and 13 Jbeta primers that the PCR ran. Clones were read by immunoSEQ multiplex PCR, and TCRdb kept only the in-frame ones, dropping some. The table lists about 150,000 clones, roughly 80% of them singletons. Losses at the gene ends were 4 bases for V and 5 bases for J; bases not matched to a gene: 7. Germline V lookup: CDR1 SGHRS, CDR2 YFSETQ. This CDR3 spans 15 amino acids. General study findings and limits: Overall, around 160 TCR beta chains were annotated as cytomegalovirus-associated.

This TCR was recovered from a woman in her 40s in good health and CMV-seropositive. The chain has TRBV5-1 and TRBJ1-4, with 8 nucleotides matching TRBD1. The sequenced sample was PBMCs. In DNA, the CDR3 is TGCGCCAGCAGCACGACGGGACAGGTCAATGAAAAACTGTTTTTT. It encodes CASSTTGQVNEKLFF.